Detailed here is one T cell receptor beta chain. The table lists this clonotype with a few counts. The antigen this receptor binds is unknown. Qualities for individual bases were not recorded, and no much larger clone is one base off. Explained via the paper, the treatment or condition label denotes: live attenuated yellow fever vaccine strain. At every blood-draw timepoint, two biological replicates of bulk PBMCs were collected. A standard Ficoll-Paque protocol was used to isolate PBMCs from peripheral blood. TriZol was used to extract RNA from bulk PBMCs, from CD4 and CD8 fractions, and from dextramer-positive and dextramer-negative fractions. These data originate in a study of T cells after yellow fever vaccination (dated by TCRdb to 2018 to 2020). In terms of the full investigation: Libraries from fractions with low cell numbers were prepared with the SMART-Seq v4 Ultra Low Input RNA kit. To follow T-cell clones before and after both primary and booster YFV17D yellow fever vaccination, bulk TCR alpha and beta repertoires underwent longitudinal sequencing. Blood samples were taken at several timepoints before and after primary and secondary immunization, and bulk PBMC replicates and cell subsets were isolated. Two healthy male donors made up the cohort, one aged 18 to 30 years and the other aged 30 to 40 years.

Results and caveats for the whole study, not just this receptor: The secondary T-cell response was weaker than the primary response but faster, peaking on day 5 instead of day 15. After the booster, most of the clones that had expanded following primary vaccination were detected again (roughly 97% of CD4 and around 90% of CD8), which suggests that memory was broadly maintained. A small fraction of clonotypes showed up in both the CD4 and CD8 compartments, probably as a result of convergent recombination. Because the study included only a couple of donors, the extent to which the findings can be generalized is limited. Computational filtering was required because FACS-sorted repertoires could contain abundant contaminating clonotypes from the bulk population.

Reads for this sample came from an Illumina NovaSeq 6000. TCR cDNA was synthesized by 5'RACE template switching, which introduced a universal primer site and unique molecular identifiers. cDNA synthesis was primed from both the TCR alpha and TCR beta constant segments. Two PCR steps were used to amplify libraries, with sample barcodes and sequencing adapters being added in the second step. Libraries were sequenced on Illumina HiSeq 2500 (2x100 bp) or NovaSeq (2x150 bp). In the paper's pipeline: Demultiplexing of reads and collapsing into UMI consensus sequences were performed with MIGEC, and V(D)J alignment was carried out with MiXCR. Vaccine-responding clonotypes were identified with edgeR using replicate PBMC samples, with FDR below 0.01 and a log2 fold change above 5 up to day 15 being required. CD4 or CD8 identity was assigned to each bulk clonotype according to whether the clonotype was present at higher abundance in the sequenced CD4 repertoire or the sequenced CD8 repertoire. TCRdb's own reprocessing of the public reads used fastp at Q25 and MiXCR and kept productive beta chains. Rows merge per CDR3 protein into single entries with the most common DNA and genes. The V and J calls, along with clone size, are taken from TCRdb and not from the paper's own processing. In all, the sample holds fewer than 450,000 distinct CDR3 sequences, and under 5% of those were seen once. The ten largest clones capture more than 20% of the sample.

The sequencing used PBMCs, collected 5 days after the yellow fever booster vaccination. The clonotype originates from a man aged 18 to 30 who received the YFV17D yellow fever vaccine.

The sequenced DNA: TGTGCCAGCAGTTACAGGGGGCAGGAGCAGTACTTC. It translates to CASSYRGQEQYF. The rearrangement combines TRBV6-5 with TRBJ2-7; 7 bases in the middle match TRBD1. The CDR3 holds 12 amino acids from the cysteine to the phenylalanine. Of the read, only the CDR3 DNA is kept; its 36 bases are in frame from base 1. Trimming accounts for 2 bases at V and 7 bases at J, while the number of junction bases matched to no gene is 2. The germline V gene specifies MNHEY as CDR1 and SVGAGI as CDR2.